The entry below gives a single T cell receptor (beta chain) sequence along with its context. The V and J ends lost 8 bases and 6 bases respectively, with 16 bases between them. This CDR3 has 12 amino acids. Germline CDR1 reads GTSNPN; CDR2 reads SVGIG (reference sequence). Sequencing was performed with immunoSEQ multiplex PCR; in TCRdb, only in-frame clones are kept and a portion is missing. The sample yields millions of clones, roughly 94% seen once. This entry belongs to a study of shared clonotypes between healthy human individuals. Naive CD8 cells were CD45RO-negative, positively selected for CCR7, excluding terminally differentiated effector memory CD45RA+ cells.

The V gene is TRBV30, the J gene TRBJ1-1, with D maybe TRBD1 (6 bases). The specimen was naive CD8+ T cells sorted from blood. The sequence came from a man aged 18 to 29 in good health. Here the CDR3 reads CAVQGKHAEAFF. The CDR3 DNA reads TGTGCCGTACAGGGTAAGCACGCTGAAGCTTTCTTT. Variable domain in full (rest from reference TRBV30 and TRBJ1-1): SQTIHQWPATLVQPVGSPLSLECTVEGTSNPNLYWYRQAAGRGLQLLFYSVGIGQISSEVPQNLSASRPQDRQFILSSKKLLLSDSGFYLCAVQGKHAEAFFGQGTRLTVV.